These 31 T cell receptor beta chains were sequenced from one sample in a study of blood T cell repertoires in COVID-19. Profiled with immunoSEQ multiplex PCR; TCRdb holds only in-frame clones, not every one. The table shows 70,000 to 90,000 clones, with 79% occurring only once. Material: peripheral blood. These receptors came from a man aged 70-80 years with acute or convalescent COVID-19.

The chain carries TRBV24-1 and TRBJ1-5; D might be TRBD1 (6 bases). The CDR3 totals 14 residues. Trimming stripped 3 bases from V and 6 bases from J, with 11 bases between. Germline V CDR1 and CDR2: KGHDR, SFDVKD. The CDR3, as DNA: TGTGCCACCAGTGATACCGACAGGATTCAGCCCCAGCATTTT. The encoded protein is CATSDTDRIQPQHF.

V usage is TRBV2 and J usage is TRBJ1-2; the match to TRBD1 covers 8 bases. This CDR3 has 13 amino acids. Germline V gene data show CDR1 as SNHLY and CDR2 as FYNNEI. The V and J ends lost 3 bases and 7 bases, in that order; junction bases with no gene match: 4. CDR3 sequence reads: CASSEQGAGGYTF. The CDR3 DNA follows: TGTGCCAGCAGTGAGCAGGGGGCTGGTGGCTACACCTTC.

The V call is TRBV18, the J call TRBJ2-5; D is undetermined. Between the trimmed V and J ends, which lost 1 base and 1 base, there was a span of 7 bases. The CDR3 runs 14 residues. Germline V lookup: CDR1 KGHSH, CDR2 LQKENI. The CDR3 here is CASSPRAGQETQYF. The CDR3 nucleotides read TGTGCCAGCTCACCACGGGCAGGCCAAGAGACCCAGTACTTC. Together with reference TRBV18 and TRBJ2-5, the CDR3 gives the full variable domain: NAGVMQNPRHLVRRRGQEARLRCSPMKGHSHVYWYRQLPEEGLKFMVYLQKENIIDESGMPKERFSAEFPKEGPSILRIQQVVRGDSAAYFCASSPRAGQETQYFGPGTRLLVL.

This clone has a handful of counts. J is TRBJ2-7 and V is TRBV29-1; D may be TRBD1 (6 bases). Trimming left V 1 base short and J 5 bases short, with 12 bases between. The CDR3 has 13 residues. CDR1 and CDR2 (germline): SQVTM, ANQGSEA. The DNA of the CDR3 is TGCAGCGTTGAAGTGGCAGGGGATGACGAGCAGTACTTC. This encodes CSVEVAGDDEQYF.

This chain connects TRBV20-1 to TRBJ1-1; unclear D gene. Germline-derived CDR1 and CDR2 are DFQATT and SNEGSKA (reference sequence). The CDR3 has 15 residues. V lost 3 bases and J 0 bases, leaving 14 bases between the germline ends. The CDR3 is CSASNAENMNTEAFF. The DNA of the CDR3 is TGCAGTGCTAGTAATGCGGAAAATATGAACACTGAAGCTTTCTTT.

The V and J genes are TRBV11-1 and TRBJ2-7; 8 bases are shared with TRBD1. Germline lookup yields CDR1 SGHAT and CDR2 FQDESV (reference sequence). Unmatched junction bases numbered 1, after V lost 0 bases and J lost 3 bases. There are 14 residues in the CDR3. This CDR3 is CASSLADRVYEQYF. The CDR3 region has the DNA TGTGCCAGCAGCTTAGCGGACAGGGTCTACGAGCAGTACTTC. Looking up the rest from reference TRBV11-1 and TRBJ2-7 gives the full variable domain: EAEVAQSPRYKITEKSQAVAFWCDPISGHATLYWYRQILGQGPELLVQFQDESVVDDSQLPKDRFSAERLKGVDSTLKIQPAELGDSAMYLCASSLADRVYEQYFGPGTRLTVT.

The chain links TRBV18 to TRBJ2-5; TRBD1 agrees at 8 bases. Trimming cost V 0 bases and J 1 base; bases outside gene matches: 4. CDR1 and CDR2 from the germline V gene are KGHSH and LQKENI. The CDR3 is made up of 16 amino acids. CDR3 sequence (DNA): TGTGCCAGCTCACCACCCAGGACAGGGATCCAAGAGACCCAGTACTTC. It encodes CASSPPRTGIQETQYF. Complete variable domain (other parts from reference TRBV18 and TRBJ2-5): NAGVMQNPRHLVRRRGQEARLRCSPMKGHSHVYWYRQLPEEGLKFMVYLQKENIIDESGMPKERFSAEFPKEGPSILRIQQVVRGDSAAYFCASSPPRTGIQETQYFGPGTRLLVL.

This chain links TRBV9 with TRBJ2-7; D call uncertain. CDR3 size: 14 residues. CDR1 and CDR2 from the germline V gene are SGDLS and YYNGEE. The V end lost 0 bases, the J end lost 4 bases, and 11 bases lay between the germline ends. CDR3: CASSVGHTNYEQYF. DNA of the CDR3: TGTGCCAGCAGCGTAGGACATACCAATTACGAGCAGTACTTC.

V gene TRBV2 combines with J gene TRBJ1-2, with TRBD1 matching 8 bases. V dropped 6 bases and J dropped 4; count of bases not matched to a gene: 7. The germline V gene has CDR1 SNHLY and CDR2 FYNNEI. The CDR3 spans 14 residues. CDR3 sequence (DNA): TGTGCCAGCAGGACCGGGACAGGATTCTATGGCTACACCTTC. Translated: CASRTGTGFYGYTF.

The chain joins TRBV6-1 to TRBJ2-3; the match to TRBD2 covers 12 bases. V dropped 3 bases and J dropped 9; count of bases not matched to a gene: 19. The CDR3 has 19 residues. Germline V gene sequence: CDR1 MNHNS, CDR2 SASEGT. The CDR3 sequence: CASSEPTSGGTLDRRTQYF. CDR3 sequence (DNA): TGTGCCAGCAGTGAGCCAACTAGCGGGGGGACATTGGACCGGCGGACGCAGTATTTT.

This chain connects TRBV12-3 or TRBV12-4 to TRBJ2-7, with D perhaps TRBD1 (5 bases). V was trimmed by 5 bases and J by 3 bases, leaving 8 bases between them. CDR3 length: 12 amino acids. The DNA for the CDR3 is TGTGCCAGCAGTCCGCAGGGCTACGAGCAGTACTTC. This encodes CASSPQGYEQYF.

This clone was seen only a few times. The V gene is TRBV4-1, the J gene TRBJ1-5; TRBD1 matches at 7 bases. The CDR3 has 15 amino acids. CDR1 MGHRA and CDR2 YSYEKL come from the germline V gene. Germline trimming cut 4 bases from V and 3 bases from J; bases unmatched to any gene: 6. CDR3 nucleotide sequence: TGCGCCAGCAGCCGGGTGACAGGGCCCAATCAGCCCCAGCATTTT. Translated: CASSRVTGPNQPQHF.

This clone was detected once. This rearrangement joins TRBV5-4 to TRBJ2-2; TRBD2 is a possible D gene (6 bases). The CDR3 consists of 14 residues. Trimming pared 0 bases from V and 6 bases from J, leaving 9 bases between. The V gene's germline CDR1 is SGHNT and CDR2 YYREEE (reference sequence). The chain's CDR3 is CASSLVGSAGELFF. CDR3 in DNA: TGTGCCAGCAGCTTGGTCGGGAGCGCCGGGGAGCTGTTTTTT.

V is TRBV5-5 and J is TRBJ2-3, with TRBD1 as a possible D gene (6 bases). Germline CDR1 and CDR2: SGHKS and YYEKEE (reference sequence). CDR3 size: 16 residues. Trimming pared 0 bases from V and 5 bases from J, leaving 16 bases between. The CDR3 region is CASSLAGQGLGDTQYF. The CDR3, as DNA: TGTGCCAGCAGCTTGGCTGGGCAGGGGTTGGGAGATACGCAGTATTTT.

The chain joins TRBV27 to TRBJ2-5; no firm D call. Trimming took off 4 bases at V and 4 bases at J, with 16 bases between the two ends. The CDR3 runs to 15 residues. Germline assignment: CDR1 MNHEY and CDR2 SMNVEV (reference sequence). CDR3 sequence: CASSSYLAGTETQYF. In DNA form, the CDR3 reads TGTGCCAGCAGTTCCTATTTAGCCGGCACAGAGACCCAGTACTTC.

Of note for this clone: Its ends do not fully match the called genes, so a read error is possible. This sequence joins TRBV15 and TRBJ2-1; 8 bases match TRBD1. The CDR3 totals 12 residues. Germline V gives CDR1 LNHNV, CDR2 YYDKDF (reference sequence). The CDR3 sequence: CATSRVDREPFF. In DNA, the CDR3 is TGTGCCACCAGCAGAGTGGACAGGGAGCCGTTCTTC.

The chain couples TRBV5-1 to TRBJ1-4; TRBD1 matches at 9 bases. Looked up from germline, CDR1 is SGHRS and CDR2 is YFSETQ. CDR3 length equals 15 residues. Trimming removed 4 bases from V and 5 bases from J; junction bases left unmatched: 6. The CDR3 DNA follows: TGCGCCAGCAGCCCGGGACAGGGACCGAATGAAAAACTGTTTTTT. Its protein is CASSPGQGPNEKLFF.

V and J are TRBV5-1 and TRBJ2-7; 7 bases are a match to TRBD1. The CDR3 consists of 15 residues. V lost 0 bases, J lost 5 bases, and 8 bases stayed unmatched. Germline lookup yields CDR1 SGHRS and CDR2 YFSETQ. CDR3 nucleotides: TGCGCCAGCAGCTTGGTGGGCAGGGGGAAGAACGAGCAGTACTTC. It codes for CASSLVGRGKNEQYF.

V usage is TRBV5-1 and J usage is TRBJ2-5, with 8 bases fitting TRBD1. The germline V gene encodes CDR1 SGHRS and CDR2 YFSETQ. Losses at the gene ends were 8 bases for V and 4 bases for J; bases not matched to a gene: 13. CDR3 length: 15 residues. The CDR3 sequence: CASGPGGKVGETQYF. The CDR3 coding sequence is TGCGCCAGTGGACCAGGGGGCAAGGTCGGAGAGACCCAGTACTTC.

This chain joins TRBV5-1 and TRBJ2-3, with 7 bases that match TRBD1. This CDR3 is built from 15 residues. Per germline, CDR1 SGHRS and CDR2 YFSETQ. V was clipped by 4 bases and J by 3 bases; unmatched bases: 8. CDR3 DNA sequence: TGCGCCAGCAGCGCCGAGGGGGCTGGGACAGATACGCAGTATTTT. This gives the protein CASSAEGAGTDTQYF.

The chain has TRBV5-5 and TRBJ1-2; tentatively, D is TRBD1 (6 bases). The germline CDR1 and CDR2 sequences are SGHKS and YYEKEE (reference sequence). Trimming left V 4 bases short and J 7 bases short, with 17 bases between. CDR3 length: 14 amino acids. The DNA of the CDR3 is TGTGCCAGCAGCGAGGGGGTTCTGGGTGGTGGCTACACCTTC. As protein: CASSEGVLGGGYTF.

The V gene is TRBV27, the J gene TRBJ2-1; the match to TRBD1 covers 8 bases. Germline V gene lookup returns CDR1 MNHEY and CDR2 SMNVEV (reference sequence). The CDR3 runs 18 residues. V lost 0 bases to trimming and J lost 0 bases; unmatched junction nucleotides: 7. DNA for the CDR3: TGTGCCAGCAGTTTATCTATGTTTGACAGGGGCTCCTACAATGAGCAGTTCTTC. Residues: CASSLSMFDRGSYNEQFF.

A few counts support this clone. V usage is TRBV7-9 and J usage is TRBJ1-1; maybe TRBD1 (6 bases). V was pared by 5 bases and J by 1 base, with 11 bases between. CDR3 length: 14 residues. The V gene's germline CDR1 is SEHNR and CDR2 FQNEAQ (reference sequence). The CDR3 loop is CASSLLQGNTEAFF. In DNA, the CDR3 is TGTGCCAGCAGCCTCTTACAGGGGAACACTGAAGCTTTCTTT.

This clone was detected once. The CDR3 coding sequence is TGTGCCAGCAGTGTGAGGTCTTACTACAATGAGCAGTTCTTC. It specifies CASSVRSYYNEQFF. The chain uses TRBV27 and TRBJ2-1; no definite D call. V was trimmed by 5 bases and J by 3 bases, leaving 11 bases between them. The CDR3 totals 14 residues. The germline CDR1 and CDR2 sequences are MNHEY and SMNVEV (reference sequence).

The CDR3 coding sequence is TGCGCCAGCAGCTCCCTAGCGGGGGTTTCCTACGAGCAGTACGTC. Translated, it gives CASSSLAGVSYEQYV. The chain links TRBV5-1 to TRBJ2-7; 10 nucleotides match TRBD2. Trimming removed 3 bases from V and 1 base from J; junction bases left unmatched: 4. Germline-derived CDR1 and CDR2 are SGHRS and YFSETQ. The CDR3 extends over 15 amino acids.

The rearrangement joins TRBV30 to TRBJ2-7; TRBD2 might be the D (5 bases). V lost 0 bases, J lost 7 bases, and 7 bases lay in between. The CDR3 is made up of 11 amino acids. Per the germline V gene, CDR1 is GTSNPN and CDR2 is SVGIG (reference sequence). CDR3: CAWSVGVEQYF. CDR3 DNA sequence: TGTGCCTGGAGTGTGGGAGTAGAGCAGTACTTC.

V and J are TRBV19 and TRBJ1-3; the D is unclear. V lost 5 bases, J lost 0 bases, and 8 bases lay in between. The CDR3 runs 14 residues. Germline CDR1 is LNHDA and CDR2 is SQIVND (reference sequence). This chain's CDR3 is CASSEQSSGNTIYF. CDR3 DNA: TGTGCCAGTAGTGAACAGTCCTCTGGAAACACCATATATTTT.

CDR3 residues: CAISEPGTSGFQETQYF. The CDR3 nucleotides read TGTGCCATCAGTGAACCCGGGACTAGCGGGTTCCAAGAGACCCAGTACTTC. The rearrangement uses TRBV10-3 and TRBJ2-5; 12 bases agree with TRBD2. CDR3 length equals 17 residues. Germline values: CDR1 ENHRY, CDR2 SYGVKD. V was clipped by 3 bases and J by 1 base; unmatched bases: 6.

The chain employs TRBV7-8 and TRBJ1-5, with D hard to call. From germline, CDR1 is SGHVS and CDR2 FQNEAQ. Trimming removed 1 base from V and 7 bases from J, with 8 bases in between. The CDR3 consists of 13 residues. The CDR3 sequence is CASSLGEQQPQHF. Written as DNA, the CDR3 is TGTGCCAGCAGCTTAGGGGAGCAACAGCCCCAGCATTTT.

In its sample, this clone was seen once. This chain connects TRBV24-1 to TRBJ2-7; a weak D match, TRBD1 (6 bases). V dropped 4 bases and J dropped 6 bases, with 15 bases sitting between them. The CDR3 is 14 amino acids. Germline CDR1 reads KGHDR; CDR2 reads SFDVKD. The CDR3 loop reads CATSDQSYRVEQYF. The CDR3 DNA reads TGTGCCACCAGTGACCAAAGCTACAGGGTCGAGCAGTACTTC.

The V call is TRBV11-2, the J call TRBJ2-2; the D is unclear. The CDR3 spans 14 residues. Germline loops: CDR1 SGHAT, CDR2 FQNNGV. Trimming left V 2 bases short and J 2 bases short, with 6 bases between. The CDR3 spells CASSLSTNTGELFF. The CDR3 region has the DNA TGTGCCAGCAGCTTAAGCACCAACACCGGGGAGCTGTTTTTT.